These 4 T cell receptor beta chains were sequenced from one sample in a study of T cells in Graves' hyperthyroidism and ophthalmopathy. Amplification of TCR beta CDR3 regions was performed using RNA transcripts as template. With the HTBI primer set, the TCR CDR3 went through a first round of RT-PCR. MiXCR, run by TCRdb on the multiplex PCR reads, gives a single entry per CDR3 protein. The sample holds a few hundred thousand distinct CDR3 sequences, roughly 46% seen once. The sequenced sample consisted of peripheral blood or thyroid tissue (not recorded which). These TCRs come from an adult woman with Graves' disease, either hyperthyroidism or ophthalmopathy (not recorded which).

This clonotype was observed a handful of times. This chain connects TRBV28 to TRBJ2-5; 12 bases line up with TRBD2. Unmatched junction bases numbered 13, after V lost 6 bases and J lost 5 bases. CDR1 is MDHEN, CDR2 SYDVKM, per germline. The CDR3 runs 17 residues. CDR3 residues: CASRTSGRGAKRETQYF. CDR3 in DNA: TGTGCCAGCAGGACTAGCGGGAGAGGCGCCAAGAGGGAGACCCAGTACTTC.

Notes on this clonotype: This may come from a read error, since a much larger clone is one base off. No conserved phenylalanine or tryptophan ends this CDR3, so it is likely a read error. The chain joins TRBV10-3 to TRBJ1-1; D ambiguous. Trimming stripped 6 bases from V and 8 bases from J, with 10 bases between. The CDR3 has 11 amino acids. The germline CDR1 and CDR2 sequences are ENHRY and SYGVKD. The DNA of the CDR3 is TGTGCCATCAGGAGCGAGGCGGAAGCTTTCCTT. Residues: CAIRSEAEAFL.

This clonotype came up many times. In nucleotides, the CDR3 is TGCGCCAGCAGCAGGGGGGAATACTCCTACGAGCAGTACTTC. As protein: CASSRGEYSYEQYF. The rearrangement uses TRBV5-1 and TRBJ2-7, with D perhaps being TRBD1 or TRBD2 (6 bases each). V lost 4 bases and J 0 bases, leaving 11 bases between the germline ends. This CDR3 contains 14 residues. Germline CDR1 SGHRS, CDR2 YFSETQ.

This clonotype has at least ten counts. The V call is TRBV5-6, the J call TRBJ1-2; TRBD1 aligns across 12 bases. The germline V gene has CDR1 SGHDT and CDR2 YYEEEE. J lost 4 bases, V lost 4 bases, and 14 bases had no gene match. CDR3 length: 18 residues. CDR3 protein: CASSQIPGQGAGAYGYTF. The CDR3 bases are TGTGCCAGCAGCCAGATCCCGGGACAGGGGGCAGGTGCCTATGGCTACACCTTC.